What follows describes a single T cell receptor (beta chain). This specimen belongs to a study of shared clonotypes between healthy human individuals. Libraries were prepared by immunoSEQ multiplex PCR; TCRdb keeps only in-frame clonotypes and omits some of them. The repertoire consists of 450,000 to 500,000 clones, with roughly 85% occurring once and the leading ten covering 10% to 15%. This TCR was sampled from a woman in her forties in good health. Some clones in this sample may be carry-over from other donors' samples. The specimen was PBMCs.

The CDR3 nucleotides read TGTGCCAGCTCACCGGCGGGAGGGCCCCATGAGCAGTTCTTC. Translating it yields CASSPAGGPHEQFF. The chain links TRBV18 to TRBJ2-1; 9 nucleotides align to TRBD2. The CDR3 sequence is 14 residues long. With V trimmed by 3 bases and J by 8 bases, 5 bases remained unmatched. Germline CDR1 KGHSH, CDR2 LQKENI. The whole variable domain, filled in from reference TRBV18 and TRBJ2-1, reads NAGVMQNPRHLVRRRGQEARLRCSPMKGHSHVYWYRQLPEEGLKFMVYLQKENIIDESGMPKERFSAEFPKEGPSILRIQQVVRGDSAAYFCASSPAGGPHEQFFGPGTRLTVL.